This passage covers 2 T cell receptor beta chains from one sample sequenced in a study of T-cell memory formation after mild COVID-19 (dated by TCRdb to the early 2020s). The method was 5' RACE. Reads for this sample came from an Illumina NovaSeq 6000. TCRdb reanalyzed the raw reads on its own, using fastp at Q25 for trimming and MiXCR for clone calling, and kept in-frame beta chains. Entries are consolidated by CDR3 protein sequence, retaining the most common genes and DNA. Within this sample are about 560,000 distinct CDR3 sequences, with 15% to 20% of them counted one time only. 8.1% of the sample is held by the ten biggest clonotypes. Source material: PBMCs or a T cell subset sorted from them (not recorded which). The receptors originated from an adult woman who had mild COVID-19 (a few samples of this study predate the infection). The sample titles of this study are shuffled in the database, so cell type and time point are left out; the donor was told from shared clones.

This clonotype has only a few counts. The chain links TRBV7-6 to TRBJ1-2; 7 bases are shared with TRBD1. After removal of 6 bases from V and 0 bases from J, the junction contained 4 bases not matched to a gene. This CDR3 is 14 amino acids long. Germline lookup yields CDR1 SGHVS and CDR2 FNYEAQ. CDR3 residues: CASSQGGSNYGYTF. The CDR3 nucleotides are TGTGCCAGCAGTCAAGGGGGCTCTAACTATGGCTACACCTTC. Based on the CDR3 plus reference TRBV7-6 and TRBJ1-2, the full variable domain is GAGVSQSPRYKVTKRGQDVALRCDPISGHVSLYWYRQALGQGPEFLTYFNYEAQQDKSGLPNDRFSAERPEGSISTLTIQRTEQRDSAMYRCASSQGGSNYGYTFGSGTRLTVV.

This clonotype appeared a few times. The chain has TRBV18 and TRBJ2-7; maybe TRBD2 (5 bases). Germline-derived CDR1 and CDR2 are KGHSH and LQKENI. The ends were cut back, 1 base at V and 1 base at J, with 11 bases in the middle. CDR3 length: 15 residues. CDR3 region: CASSPQGTGSYEQYF. CDR3 nucleotides: TGTGCCAGCTCACCACAGGGTACGGGGTCCTACGAGCAGTACTTC.